These 29 T cell receptor beta chains share one sample of origin, sequenced in a study of blood T cells in healthy people across ages. Through a sample-barcoded 5' primer and a J-beta primer mix, a second PCR was run for roughly 7 to 11 cycles. One entry per CDR3 protein, called by TCRdb with MiXCR from the 5' RACE reads. The repertoire holds about 1.7 million distinct CDR3 sequences, roughly 27% seen once, with 7.7% in the top ten. Sequencing was done on a sample of blood. The receptors here all came from a woman in her 30s in good health.

This clonotype was counted a few times. This rearrangement joins TRBV29-1 to TRBJ2-1; 10 positions match TRBD1. The CDR3 contains 17 residues. J lost 2 bases, V lost 4 bases, and 11 bases had no gene match. CDR1 is SQVTM and CDR2 is ANQGSEA in the germline V gene. CDR3 DNA sequence: TGCAGCGTTGTAGAGACAGGGGGCCTAGCGGCCTACAATGAGCAGTTCTTC. Amino acids: CSVVETGGLAAYNEQFF.

The DNA of the CDR3 is TGTGCCATCAGGAAACTCGCGGGAGATGAGCAGTTCTTC. Translated: CAIRKLAGDEQFF. V is TRBV10-3 and J is TRBJ2-1; TRBD2 aligns across 7 bases. The CDR3 is 13 residues long. Trimming cost V 6 bases and J 8 bases; bases outside gene matches: 7. The germline V gene has CDR1 ENHRY and CDR2 SYGVKD.

The chain has TRBV2 and TRBJ1-1; D perhaps matches TRBD1 (5 bases). Trimming shortened V by 3 bases and J by 1 base, and 12 bases separated the two germline ends. CDR3 length equals 15 residues. From germline, CDR1 is SNHLY and CDR2 FYNNEI. The DNA of the CDR3 is TGTGCCAGCAGTGACACGGGACTGACGAACACTGAAGCTTTCTTT. As protein: CASSDTGLTNTEAFF.

This clonotype was counted at least ten times. This chain connects TRBV29-1 to TRBJ2-7; 7 bases align to TRBD2. The germline gives CDR1 SQVTM, CDR2 ANQGSEA. The CDR3 consists of 13 residues. V was clipped by 7 bases and J by 8 bases; unmatched bases: 14. The CDR3 here is CSAEMGGYDQQYF. CDR3 bases: TGCAGCGCCGAGATGGGGGGGTATGACCAGCAGTACTTC.

The rearrangement links TRBV29-1 to TRBJ2-1; D gene ambiguous. Germline V gene data show CDR1 as SQVTM and CDR2 as ANQGSEA. V lost 5 bases to trimming and J lost 1 base, with 9 bases between them. The CDR3 consists of 13 residues. The CDR3 DNA reads TGCAGCGTTCAACTCCCTTCCTACAATGAGCAGTTCTTC. This encodes CSVQLPSYNEQFF.

This clonotype was counted between two and nine times. Being one base from a much bigger clone, this may be a read error. J is TRBJ2-7 and V is TRBV15; 7 bases match TRBD2. Germline CDR1 reads LNHNV; CDR2 reads YYDKDF (reference sequence). The CDR3 covers 15 residues. Trimming at V came to 0 bases and at J to 4 bases, leaving 6 bases not matched to a gene. The DNA for the CDR3 is TGTGCCACCAGCAGAGATCTAGTGGGAGGGTACGAGCAGTACTTC. It codes for CATSRDLVGGYEQYF.

The gene calls are TRBV7-2 and TRBJ2-2; 7 nucleotides agree with TRBD2. Germline CDR1 and CDR2: SGHTA and FQGNSA. Unmatched junction bases numbered 15, after V lost 4 bases and J lost 4 bases. This CDR3 has 18 amino acids. CDR3 sequence reads: CASSSRGISGFRTGELFF. CDR3 sequence (DNA): TGTGCCAGCAGCTCCCGCGGAATTAGCGGGTTTCGCACCGGGGAGCTGTTTTTT.

A note on this clonotype: One end of the junction does not line up with germline, which may come from a read error. The rearrangement links TRBV12-3 or TRBV12-4 to TRBJ1-2, with TRBD1 as a possible D gene (6 bases). This CDR3 region has 14 residues. The CDR3 loop is CAGRPSGTTYGYTF. CDR3 coding DNA: TGTGCCGGCAGGCCAAGCGGGACAACATATGGCTACACCTTC.

The table lists this clonotype with many counts. The CDR3 protein is CASSGVRGYTF. CDR3 coding DNA: TGTGCCAGCAGCGGAGTTCGTGGCTACACCTTC. The J gene is TRBJ1-2, the V gene TRBV6-5; no definite D call. Germline CDR1 and CDR2: MNHEY and SVGAGI. V was trimmed by 6 bases and J by 7 bases, leaving 9 bases between them. The CDR3 contains 11 residues.

The V and J genes are TRBV7-2 and TRBJ1-5; D is ambiguous. The germline V gene encodes CDR1 SGHTA and CDR2 FQGNSA. The CDR3 runs to 13 residues. Trimming took 5 bases from V and 3 from J, leaving 8 bases between them. CDR3 region: CASSRAFNQPQHF. The CDR3 nucleotides read TGTGCCAGCAGCCGCGCGTTCAATCAGCCCCAGCATTTT.

CDR3 sequence: CSAPGTFSSYNEQFF. DNA for the CDR3: TGCAGTGCTCCAGGGACTTTTAGCTCCTACAATGAGCAGTTCTTC. The chain is built from TRBV20-1 and TRBJ2-1; D is possibly TRBD2 (6 bases). Germline CDR1 DFQATT, CDR2 SNEGSKA (reference sequence). V shed 5 bases and J shed 0 bases, with 14 bases lying between them. CDR3 length: 15 residues.

V and J are TRBV30 and TRBJ2-4, with TRBD1 matching over 9 bases. Matching the DNA end better, TRBJ2-7 makes the J call doubtful. This CDR3 contains 13 residues. The germline V gene has CDR1 GTSNPN and CDR2 SVGIG (reference sequence). CDR3 DNA: TGTGCCTGGAGCGATGGACAGGGGAACGAGCAGTACTTC. Protein sequence: CAWSDGQGNEQYF.

The chain links TRBV18 to TRBJ1-2; D is undetermined. CDR1 is KGHSH, CDR2 LQKENI, per germline. The V gene lost 3 bases and the J gene lost 4 bases, with 12 bases spanning the gap. The CDR3 length is 14 residues. The CDR3 here is CASSPLDAAYGYTF. For the CDR3, the DNA is TGTGCCAGCTCACCCCTGGACGCTGCCTATGGCTACACCTTC.

This clonotype has only a few counts. V gene TRBV9 combines with J gene TRBJ1-4; 7 positions match TRBD1. The CDR3 runs to 17 residues. Germline V gene lookup returns CDR1 SGDLS and CDR2 YYNGEE. V gave up 0 bases and J gave up 3 bases; unmatched junction bases: 8. CDR3 nucleotide sequence: TGTGCCAGCAGCGTAGAGGGGGCCGGGACCTCTAATGAAAAACTGTTTTTT. This sequence encodes CASSVEGAGTSNEKLFF.

The rearrangement uses TRBV7-9 and TRBJ2-7; 14 nucleotides align to TRBD2. The CDR3 spans 20 residues. Germline CDR1 and CDR2: SEHNR and FQNEAQ (reference sequence). J lost 0 bases, V lost 5 bases, and 15 bases had no gene match. The CDR3 DNA follows: TGTGCCAGCAGCCATCAGGGGGGACTAGCGGGAGTGATGGGCTCCTACGAGCAGTACTTC. Translation gives CASSHQGGLAGVMGSYEQYF.

Regarding this clonotype: With a much larger clone just one base away, this may be a read error. This chain uses TRBV5-1 with TRBJ2-3; D may be TRBD1 or TRBD2 (5 bases each). In germline, CDR1 is SGHRS, CDR2 YFSETQ. There are 17 residues in the CDR3. V dropped 2 bases and J dropped 2 bases, with 18 bases sitting between them. CDR3 nucleotides: TGCGCCAGCAGCTTTGGGGCGGGTATGCCAATCACAGATACGCAGTATTTT. It yields the protein CASSFGAGMPITDTQYF.

In regard to this clonotype: A read error may explain this, as a much larger clone is one base away. The chain has TRBV24-1 and TRBJ2-1; no clear D gene. The better agreement between TRBJ2-7 and the DNA end casts doubt on the J call. Germline-derived CDR1 and CDR2 are KGHDR and SFDVKD. This CDR3 has 14 residues. For the CDR3, the DNA is TGTGCCACCAGTGATTTGAGCAGTTACAATGAGCAGTACTTC. The encoded protein is CATSDLSSYNEQYF.

The CDR3 loop reads CASSSSRAGLIDTQYF. CDR3 bases: TGTGCCAGCAGTTCCTCGCGAGCAGGGTTAATAGATACGCAGTATTTT. The chain has TRBV6-5 and TRBJ2-3; tentative D call: TRBD1 (5 bases). Germline assignment: CDR1 MNHEY and CDR2 SVGAGI. Trimming removed 4 bases from V and 5 bases from J, with 19 bases in between. CDR3 length equals 16 residues.

This chain uses TRBV18 with TRBJ2-5, with 7 bases fitting TRBD1. CDR1 and CDR2 (germline): KGHSH, LQKENI. Losses at the gene ends were 1 base for V and 4 bases for J; bases not matched to a gene: 6. The CDR3 has 15 amino acids. For the CDR3, the DNA is TGTGCCAGCTCACCACGGGGACAGCCAGGAGAGACCCAGTACTTC. Translating gives CASSPRGQPGETQYF.

Worth noting for this clonotype: A much larger clone is a single base away; this may be a read error. The chain employs TRBV28 and TRBJ2-5; possibly TRBD2 for D (5 bases). The germline gives CDR1 MDHEN, CDR2 SYDVKM. The CDR3 is 15 residues long. Trimming left V 8 bases short and J 5 bases short, with 21 bases between. The CDR3 protein is CASGTQRVRGETQYF. CDR3 DNA sequence: TGTGCCAGCGGTACCCAGCGTGTGAGAGGGGAGACCCAGTACTTC.

V is TRBV19 and J is TRBJ1-5, with 9 bases aligning to TRBD1. Germline assignment: CDR1 LNHDA and CDR2 SQIVND (reference sequence). The CDR3 extends over 13 amino acids. The V gene end was trimmed by 7 bases and the J gene end by 7 bases; junction bases not matched to a gene: 5. In DNA, the CDR3 is TGTGCCAGTATGGGACAGGGTGGCCAGCCCCAGCATTTT. It codes for CASMGQGGQPQHF. Combining the CDR3 with reference TRBV19 and TRBJ1-5 gives the whole variable domain DGGITQSPKYLFRKEGQNVTLSCEQNLNHDAMYWYRQDPGQGLRLIYYSQIVNDFQKGDIAEGYSVSREKKESFPLTVTSAQKNPTAFYLCASMGQGGQPQHFGDGTRLSIL.

The table lists this clonotype with a count of one. The rearrangement uses TRBV3-1 and TRBJ1-6; tentative D call: TRBD1 (5 bases). Germline CDR1 and CDR2: LGHDT and YNNKEL (reference sequence). V was pared by 0 bases and J by 9 bases, with 15 bases between. The CDR3 is 16 amino acids. CDR3 amino acids: CASSQEGLPRGSPLHF. The CDR3 region has the DNA TGTGCCAGCAGCCAAGAGGGACTTCCAAGAGGTTCACCCCTCCACTTT.

A remark on this clonotype: A much larger clonotype is one base distant, so this may be a read error. The rearrangement uses TRBV20-1 and TRBJ1-2; tentatively, D is TRBD1 (5 bases). Trimming cost V 1 base and J 8 bases, with 23 bases left between them. The CDR3 length is 16 residues. Germline V gene lookup returns CDR1 DFQATT and CDR2 SNEGSKA (reference sequence). CDR3 in DNA: TGCAGTGCTAGAGGTGGGGCAGGGCCCTTACAAGGGGGCTACACCTTC. It is translated as CSARGGAGPLQGGYTF.

The chain links TRBV6-1 to TRBJ1-3, with 7 bases lining up with TRBD1. This CDR3 spans 13 amino acids. Germline loops: CDR1 MNHNS, CDR2 SASEGT. The trim removed 5 bases at V and 4 bases at J, leaving 2 bases unmatched. CDR3: CASSTGAGNTIYF. The CDR3 DNA reads as TGTGCCAGCAGTACAGGGGCCGGAAACACCATATATTTT.

The CDR3: CASSLVDLRGEKLFF. The CDR3 DNA sequence: TGTGCCAGCAGCTTAGTAGACCTTCGAGGAGAAAAACTGTTTTTT. V gene TRBV7-9 combines with J gene TRBJ1-4; no firm D call. Germline CDR1 reads SEHNR; CDR2 reads FQNEAQ (reference sequence). Trimming left V 1 base short and J 8 bases short, with 14 bases between. CDR3 length: 15 amino acids.

This chain connects TRBV7-2 to TRBJ2-5, with 16 bases that match TRBD2. V lost 5 bases and J lost 9; bases outside the gene matches: 12. The length of the CDR3 is 17 residues. Germline lookup yields CDR1 SGHTA and CDR2 FQGNSA. CDR3 in amino acids: CASSAMGLAGGRGAQYF. DNA for the CDR3: TGTGCCAGCAGCGCAATGGGACTAGCGGGAGGGCGTGGGGCCCAGTACTTC.

This clonotype was seen repeatedly, ten times or more. The chain carries TRBV5-1 and TRBJ1-2; D is perhaps TRBD1 (6 bases). CDR1 and CDR2 from the germline V gene are SGHRS and YFSETQ. V was cut by 7 bases and J by 4 bases, with 17 bases left in between. The CDR3 totals 14 residues. CDR3 DNA sequence: TGCGCCAGCCGCGAGGGGGAAGGACTCTATGGCTACACCTTC. Amino acids: CASREGEGLYGYTF.

V and J are TRBV2 and TRBJ2-1; 11 positions match TRBD2. This CDR3 is 18 amino acids long. The germline CDR1 and CDR2 sequences are SNHLY and FYNNEI. V lost 6 bases to trimming and J lost 0 bases; unmatched junction nucleotides: 10. The chain's CDR3 is CASRPGTSGTSSYNEQFF. The CDR3 DNA reads as TGTGCCAGCAGGCCGGGGACTAGCGGCACAAGCTCCTACAATGAGCAGTTCTTC.

This clonotype was detected many times. V and J are TRBV24-1 and TRBJ2-1; 12 bases agree with TRBD2. The CDR3 spans 15 residues. V trimming: 5 bases; J trimming: 10 bases; junction bases outside the gene matches: 8. CDR1 is KGHDR and CDR2 is SFDVKD in the germline V gene. CDR3 in DNA: TGTGCCACCAGTGCCCCGGGACTAGCGGGCGGGGAGCAGTTCTTC. Protein: CATSAPGLAGGEQFF.